This T cell receptor beta chain was observed in a study of blood T cell repertoires in COVID-19. Authors' analysis steps: Researchers report that nucleated cell counts were estimated from reference gene primer amplification. Produced via immunoSEQ multiplex PCR; TCRdb's table is partial and in-frame only. V and J calls and clone size follow that table, whereas D and trimming were derived from the DNA. The sample holds about 200,000 clones, roughly 86% seen once. The receptor comes from a woman aged 25 to 45 with acute COVID-19. The sequenced sample consisted of PBMCs or T cells enriched from blood (not recorded which).

The CDR3 sequence: CASRLGGNEKLFF. The CDR3 nucleotides read TGTGCCAGTAGACTGGGCGGGAATGAAAAACTGTTTTTT. The J gene is TRBJ1-4, the V gene TRBV19, with D unresolved. Between the trimmed V and J ends, which lost 6 bases and 5 bases, there was a span of 10 bases. Germline CDR1 reads LNHDA; CDR2 reads SQIVND (reference sequence). This CDR3 has 13 residues.